The clone carrying this T cell receptor beta chain was detected a few times. Unique molecular identifiers were incorporated during preparation of the TCRbeta library. MiXCR, run by TCRdb on the PCR reads, gives a single entry per CDR3 protein. The sample yields about 610,000 distinct CDR3 sequences, roughly a tenth seen once. This sample is drawn from a study of T-cell reconstitution after alpha-beta-depleted transplantation in children. Trimming shortened V by 4 bases and J by 1 base, and 13 bases separated the two germline ends. This CDR3 spans 14 amino acids. Germline V gene data show CDR1 as DFQATT and CDR2 as SNEGSKA (reference sequence).

This sequence originates from a human donor who donated a stem cell graft to a child with acute myeloid leukemia. J is TRBJ2-5 and V is TRBV20-1; no reliable D call. Sequencing used PBMCs from the stem cell graft donor, obtained from the stem cell graft. As DNA, the CDR3 is TGCAGTGCTACCCCCGGACGGTTCCAAGAGACCCAGTACTTC. Protein sequence: CSATPGRFQETQYF.